These T cell receptor beta chains were read from a single sample in a study of blood T cell repertoires in COVID-19. The assay was immunoSEQ multiplex PCR, and TCRdb's table has in-frame clones only and misses some. Of 90,000 to 150,000 clones in the sample, around 80% were seen once. Material: peripheral blood. These receptors originate from a woman of 80 years or more with acute or convalescent COVID-19. CDR3s include the opening cysteine and the closing phenylalanine or tryptophan. Each record gives: D gene, clone size, J gene, CDR3 length, V gene, CDR3 DNA, CDR3 protein. The D gene is left open where the match is weak. A clone size is listed for some rows: how often the clone was seen (once, few, many), or a class if it is expanded.

d_call: .; clone_size: few; j_call: TRBJ1-6; cdr3_length: 14; v_call: TRBV28; cdr3_nt: TGTGCCAGCCGGGATCGAAGAAAGAATTCACCCCTCCACTTT; cdr3_aa: CASRDRRKNSPLHF
d_call: .; clone_size: .; j_call: TRBJ1-5; cdr3_length: 15; v_call: TRBV23-1; cdr3_nt: TGCGCCAGCAGTCATATCCCACAGGGTCATCAGCCCCAGCATTTT; cdr3_aa: CASSHIPQGHQPQHF
d_call: TRBD2; clone_size: .; j_call: TRBJ2-2; cdr3_length: 17; v_call: TRBV24-1; cdr3_nt: TGTGCCACCAGTGACCGTGGGACTAGCGGGATAACCGGGGAGCTGTTTTTT; cdr3_aa: CATSDRGTSGITGELFF
d_call: TRBD1; clone_size: .; j_call: TRBJ2-7; cdr3_length: 14; v_call: TRBV7-2; cdr3_nt: TGTGCCAGCAGCTTGGACAGGGCCTCCTACGAGCAGTACTTC; cdr3_aa: CASSLDRASYEQYF
d_call: TRBD1; clone_size: .; j_call: TRBJ2-1; cdr3_length: 15; v_call: TRBV3-1/TRBV3-2; cdr3_nt: TGTGCCAGCAGCCTCACCGGGACAGGGGAGGATGAGCAGTTCTTC; cdr3_aa: CASSLTGTGEDEQFF
d_call: TRBD1; clone_size: .; j_call: TRBJ2-7; cdr3_length: 14; v_call: TRBV7-9; cdr3_nt: TGTGCCAGCAGCTCGTCGACAGGGGGCTACGAGCAGTACTTC; cdr3_aa: CASSSSTGGYEQYF
d_call: TRBD2; clone_size: .; j_call: TRBJ2-2; cdr3_length: 17; v_call: TRBV5-4; cdr3_nt: TGTGCCAGCAGCCGGGATAGCGGGAGGGCGGGCACCGGGGAGCTGTTTTTT; cdr3_aa: CASSRDSGRAGTGELFF
d_call: TRBD1; clone_size: .; j_call: TRBJ1-4; cdr3_length: 17; v_call: TRBV5-5; cdr3_nt: TGTGCCAGCAGCCGTGACAGGGGGGTACTGCTTAATGAAAAACTGTTTTTT; cdr3_aa: CASSRDRGVLLNEKLFF
d_call: .; clone_size: .; j_call: TRBJ2-7; cdr3_length: 14; v_call: TRBV6-5; cdr3_nt: TGTGCCAGCAGTCTAAACCGATTTATCTACGAGCAGTACTTC; cdr3_aa: CASSLNRFIYEQYF
d_call: .; clone_size: .; j_call: TRBJ2-2; cdr3_length: 13; v_call: TRBV11-2; cdr3_nt: TGTGCCAGCAGCTTACAGGGCACCGGGGAGCTGTTTTTT; cdr3_aa: CASSLQGTGELFF
d_call: TRBD1; clone_size: .; j_call: TRBJ2-1; cdr3_length: 13; v_call: TRBV7-2; cdr3_nt: TGTGCCAGCAGCTTAGACAGGGGGGATGAGCAGTTCTTC; cdr3_aa: CASSLDRGDEQFF
d_call: .; clone_size: .; j_call: TRBJ1-4; cdr3_length: 16; v_call: TRBV7-9; cdr3_nt: TGTGCCAGCAGCGGTGACATATTTGCAACTAATGAAAAACTGTTTTTT; cdr3_aa: CASSGDIFATNEKLFF
d_call: .; clone_size: .; j_call: TRBJ1-5; cdr3_length: 13; v_call: TRBV19; cdr3_nt: TGTGCCAGTAGTATAGACAGAGGCCAGCCCCAGCATTTT; cdr3_aa: CASSIDRGQPQHF
d_call: .; clone_size: .; j_call: TRBJ1-1; cdr3_length: 14; v_call: TRBV7-3; cdr3_nt: TGTGCCAGCAGGCTCCAGGGTGACGCCACTGAAGCTTTCTTT; cdr3_aa: CASRLQGDATEAFF
d_call: .; clone_size: many; j_call: TRBJ1-5; cdr3_length: 15; v_call: TRBV4-2; cdr3_nt: TGTGCCAGCAGCCAAGATTCCAGGGCCCATCAGCCCCAGCATTTT; cdr3_aa: CASSQDSRAHQPQHF
d_call: TRBD1; clone_size: .; j_call: TRBJ2-7; cdr3_length: 18; v_call: TRBV4-1; cdr3_nt: TGCGCCAGCAGCCAAGCCCTACCGGGACAGGGGACCCCATACGAGCAGTACTTC; cdr3_aa: CASSQALPGQGTPYEQYF
d_call: .; clone_size: .; j_call: TRBJ1-4; cdr3_length: 19; v_call: TRBV24-1; cdr3_nt: TGTGCCACCAGTTGCCCGATTCGGAGATCGGAGGGGTATAATGAAAAACTGTTTTTT; cdr3_aa: CATSCPIRRSEGYNEKLFF
d_call: .; clone_size: .; j_call: TRBJ2-2; cdr3_length: 14; v_call: TRBV25-1; cdr3_nt: TGTGCCAGCAGTGAAGCCAGGGACACCGGGGAGCTGTTTTTT; cdr3_aa: CASSEARDTGELFF
d_call: .; clone_size: few; j_call: TRBJ2-2; cdr3_length: 15; v_call: TRBV15; cdr3_nt: TGTGCCACCAGCAGAGACCGGGAAAGCGCCGGGGAGCTGTTTTTT; cdr3_aa: CATSRDRESAGELFF
d_call: .; clone_size: once; j_call: TRBJ2-3; cdr3_length: 17; v_call: TRBV4-2; cdr3_nt: TGTGCCAGCAGCCAAGATCTGGGAGGGGGGGCCCGGGATACGCAGTATTTT; cdr3_aa: CASSQDLGGGARDTQYF
d_call: TRBD1; clone_size: .; j_call: TRBJ1-6; cdr3_length: 15; v_call: TRBV5-6; cdr3_nt: TGTGCCAGCAGCTCCCGGGACAGGGCGTACTCACCCCTCCACTTT; cdr3_aa: CASSSRDRAYSPLHF
d_call: .; clone_size: .; j_call: TRBJ1-6; cdr3_length: 12; v_call: TRBV5-5; cdr3_nt: TGTGCCAGCAGCATACTCAATTCACCCCTCCACTTT; cdr3_aa: CASSILNSPLHF
d_call: TRBD1; clone_size: .; j_call: TRBJ2-5; cdr3_length: 15; v_call: TRBV6-5; cdr3_nt: TGTGCCAGCAGTCCGCTGACAGGGAATATGGAGACCCAGTACTTC; cdr3_aa: CASSPLTGNMETQYF
d_call: TRBD1; clone_size: .; j_call: TRBJ1-3; cdr3_length: 16; v_call: TRBV9; cdr3_nt: TGTGCCAGCAGCGTAGAAGGGACAGGGGTTGGAAACACCATATATTTT; cdr3_aa: CASSVEGTGVGNTIYF
d_call: TRBD1; clone_size: once; j_call: TRBJ1-3; cdr3_length: 13; v_call: TRBV5-1; cdr3_nt: TGCGCCAGCAGCTTGGTAACAGGGGGCTTCATATATTTT; cdr3_aa: CASSLVTGGFIYF
d_call: TRBD1; clone_size: .; j_call: TRBJ1-2; cdr3_length: 12; v_call: TRBV29-1; cdr3_nt: TGCAGCGCGAGCAGGGGGGACTATGGCTACACCTTC; cdr3_aa: CSASRGDYGYTF
d_call: .; clone_size: .; j_call: TRBJ2-3; cdr3_length: 14; v_call: TRBV11-1; cdr3_nt: TGTGCCAGCAGCTTAGATCCGGGAGCAGATACGCAGTATTTT; cdr3_aa: CASSLDPGADTQYF
d_call: TRBD1; clone_size: .; j_call: TRBJ1-3; cdr3_length: 16; v_call: TRBV9; cdr3_nt: TGTGCCAGCAGTCCCGGGACAGGTTACTCTGGAAACACCATATATTTT; cdr3_aa: CASSPGTGYSGNTIYF
d_call: .; clone_size: .; j_call: TRBJ2-1; cdr3_length: 13; v_call: TRBV9; cdr3_nt: TGTGCCAGCAGCGTTCAGGAGGGGAATGAGCAGTTCTTC; cdr3_aa: CASSVQEGNEQFF
d_call: .; clone_size: .; j_call: TRBJ1-1; cdr3_length: 14; v_call: TRBV27; cdr3_nt: TGTGCCAGCAGCCCGGACAGTCGATACACTGAAGCTTTCTTT; cdr3_aa: CASSPDSRYTEAFF
d_call: TRBD1; clone_size: .; j_call: TRBJ2-7; cdr3_length: 13; v_call: TRBV29-1; cdr3_nt: TGCAGCGTAGCCGGGACAGGGGGCGCCGAGCAGTACTTC; cdr3_aa: CSVAGTGGAEQYF